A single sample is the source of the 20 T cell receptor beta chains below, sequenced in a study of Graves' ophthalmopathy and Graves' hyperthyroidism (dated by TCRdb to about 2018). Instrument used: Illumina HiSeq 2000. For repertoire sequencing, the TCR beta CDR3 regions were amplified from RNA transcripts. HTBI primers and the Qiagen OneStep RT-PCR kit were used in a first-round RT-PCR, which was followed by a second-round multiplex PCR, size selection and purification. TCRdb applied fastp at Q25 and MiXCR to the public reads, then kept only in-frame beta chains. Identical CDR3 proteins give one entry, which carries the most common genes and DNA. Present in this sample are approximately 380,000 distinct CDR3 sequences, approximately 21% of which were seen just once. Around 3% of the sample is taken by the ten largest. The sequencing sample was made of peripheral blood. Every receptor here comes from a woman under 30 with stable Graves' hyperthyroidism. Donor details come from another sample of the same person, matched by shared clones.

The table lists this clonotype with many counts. This CDR3 is CASSKPGLAQETQYF. As DNA, the CDR3 is TGTGCCAGCAGCAAGCCGGGACTAGCGCAAGAGACCCAGTACTTC. V usage is TRBV28 and J usage is TRBJ2-5; 10 bases fit TRBD2. The germline gives CDR1 MDHEN, CDR2 SYDVKM. This CDR3 spans 15 amino acids. Trimming removed 6 bases from V and 2 bases from J; junction bases left unmatched: 6.

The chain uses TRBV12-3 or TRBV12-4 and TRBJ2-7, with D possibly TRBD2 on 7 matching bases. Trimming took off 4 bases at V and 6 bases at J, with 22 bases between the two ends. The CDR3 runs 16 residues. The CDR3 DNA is TGTGCCAGCAGTTCAGGCGGGGGACATCGAAGTTCCGAGCAGTACTTC. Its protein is CASSSGGGHRSSEQYF.

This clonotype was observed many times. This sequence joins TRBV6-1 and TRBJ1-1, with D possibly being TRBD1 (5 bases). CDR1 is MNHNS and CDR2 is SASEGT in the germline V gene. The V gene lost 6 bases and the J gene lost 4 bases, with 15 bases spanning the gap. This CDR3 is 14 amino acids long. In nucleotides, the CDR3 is TGTGCCAGCAGGGCTGAGGTCGGGGCCACTGAAGCTTTCTTT. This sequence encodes CASRAEVGATEAFF.

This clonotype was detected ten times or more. DNA for the CDR3: TGTGCCAGCAGCATGACAGGATTTGGCGACGAGCAGTACTTC. Translation: CASSMTGFGDEQYF. The V and J genes are TRBV7-3 and TRBJ2-7; the D gene is possibly TRBD1 (6 bases). CDR1 is SGHTA and CDR2 is FQGTGA in the germline V gene. V was shortened by 5 bases and J by 5 bases, with 16 bases between the two germline ends. This CDR3 is 14 amino acids long.

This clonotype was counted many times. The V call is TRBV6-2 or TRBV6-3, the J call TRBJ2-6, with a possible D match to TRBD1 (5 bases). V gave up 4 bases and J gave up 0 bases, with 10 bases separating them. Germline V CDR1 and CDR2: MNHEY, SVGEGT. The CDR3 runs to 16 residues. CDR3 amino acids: CASSSRGSSGANVLTF. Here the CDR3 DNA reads TGTGCCAGCAGTTCAAGGGGATCCTCTGGGGCCAACGTCCTGACTTTC.

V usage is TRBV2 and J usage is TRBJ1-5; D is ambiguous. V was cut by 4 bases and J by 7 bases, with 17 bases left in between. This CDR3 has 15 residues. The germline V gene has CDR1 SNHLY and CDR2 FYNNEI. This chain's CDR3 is CASSGAWREEQPQHF. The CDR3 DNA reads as TGTGCCAGCAGTGGAGCGTGGAGGGAGGAACAGCCCCAGCATTTT.

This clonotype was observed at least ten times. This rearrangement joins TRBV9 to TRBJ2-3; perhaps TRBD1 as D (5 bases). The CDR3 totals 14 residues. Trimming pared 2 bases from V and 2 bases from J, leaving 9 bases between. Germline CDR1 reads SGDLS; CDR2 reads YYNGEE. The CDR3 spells CASSVRQLTDTQYF. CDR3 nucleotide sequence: TGTGCCAGCAGCGTTAGACAGCTCACAGATACGCAGTATTTT.

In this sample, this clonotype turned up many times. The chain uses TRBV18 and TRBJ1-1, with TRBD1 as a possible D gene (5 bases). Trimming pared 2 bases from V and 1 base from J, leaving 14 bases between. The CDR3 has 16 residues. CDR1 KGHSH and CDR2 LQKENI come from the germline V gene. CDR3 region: CASSPGTGTRNTEAFF. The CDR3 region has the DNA TGTGCCAGCTCACCAGGGACTGGCACCCGGAACACTGAAGCTTTCTTT.

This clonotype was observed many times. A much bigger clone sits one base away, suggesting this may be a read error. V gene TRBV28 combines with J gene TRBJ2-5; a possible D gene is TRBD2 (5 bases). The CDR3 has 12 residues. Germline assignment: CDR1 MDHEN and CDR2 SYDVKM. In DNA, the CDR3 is TGTGCCAGCAGACCCGGGGAAGAGACCAAGTACTTC. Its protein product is CASRPGEETKYF. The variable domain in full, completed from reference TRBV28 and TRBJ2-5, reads DVKVTQSSRYLVKRTGEKVFLECVQDMDHENMFWYRQDPGLGLRLIYFSYDVKMKEKGDIPEGYSVSREKKERFSLILESASTNQTSMYLCASRPGEETKYFGPGTRLLVL.

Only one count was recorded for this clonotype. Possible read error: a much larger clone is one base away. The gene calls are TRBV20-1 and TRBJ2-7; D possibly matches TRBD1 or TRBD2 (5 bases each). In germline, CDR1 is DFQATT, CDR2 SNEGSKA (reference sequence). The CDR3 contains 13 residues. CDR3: CNARGVGPEEQYF. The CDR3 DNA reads TGCAATGCTAGAGGGGTAGGACCGGAAGAGCAGTACTTC.

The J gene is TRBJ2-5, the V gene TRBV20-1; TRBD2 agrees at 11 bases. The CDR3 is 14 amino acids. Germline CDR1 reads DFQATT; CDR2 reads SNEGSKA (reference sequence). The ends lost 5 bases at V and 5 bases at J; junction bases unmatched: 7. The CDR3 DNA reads TGCAGTGCTCCGGGACTAGCGGTACGGGAGACCCAGTACTTC. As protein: CSAPGLAVRETQYF.

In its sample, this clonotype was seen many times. The CDR3: CSAGSSGRGHEQYF. In DNA, the CDR3 is TGCAGTGCTGGGTCTAGCGGGAGAGGCCACGAGCAGTACTTC. The chain joins TRBV20-1 to TRBJ2-7; 10 bases are a match to TRBD2. Trimming removed 5 bases from V and 5 bases from J; junction bases left unmatched: 9. The germline gives CDR1 DFQATT, CDR2 SNEGSKA (reference sequence). This CDR3 comprises 14 residues.

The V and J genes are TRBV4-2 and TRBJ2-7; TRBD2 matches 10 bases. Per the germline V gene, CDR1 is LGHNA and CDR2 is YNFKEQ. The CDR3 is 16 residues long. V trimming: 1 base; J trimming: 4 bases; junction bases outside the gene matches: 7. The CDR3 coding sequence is TGTGCCAGCAGCCAAGGTGTTCTAGCGGGAGCGTACGAGCAGTACTTC. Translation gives CASSQGVLAGAYEQYF.

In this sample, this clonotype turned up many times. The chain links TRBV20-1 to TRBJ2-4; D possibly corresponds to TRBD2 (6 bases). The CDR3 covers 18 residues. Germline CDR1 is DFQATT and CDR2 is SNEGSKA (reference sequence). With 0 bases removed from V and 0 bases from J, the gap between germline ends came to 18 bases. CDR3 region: CSARDQFGGYLAKNIQYF. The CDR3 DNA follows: TGCAGTGCTAGAGATCAATTCGGAGGGTACTTAGCCAAAAACATTCAGTACTTC.

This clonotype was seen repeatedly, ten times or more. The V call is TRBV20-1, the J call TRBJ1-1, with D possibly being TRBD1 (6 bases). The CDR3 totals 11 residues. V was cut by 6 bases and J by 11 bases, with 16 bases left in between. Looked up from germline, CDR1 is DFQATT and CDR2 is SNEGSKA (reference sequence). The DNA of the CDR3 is TGCAGTGCACCTTGGGGGGGGCAGGCTTTCTTT. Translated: CSAPWGGQAFF.

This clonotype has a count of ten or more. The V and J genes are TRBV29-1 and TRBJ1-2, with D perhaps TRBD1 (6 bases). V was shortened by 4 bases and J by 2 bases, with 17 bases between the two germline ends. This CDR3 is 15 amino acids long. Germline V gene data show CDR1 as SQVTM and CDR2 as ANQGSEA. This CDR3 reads CSVAPARTANYGYTF. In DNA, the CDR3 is TGCAGCGTTGCCCCGGCCCGGACAGCGAACTATGGCTACACCTTC.

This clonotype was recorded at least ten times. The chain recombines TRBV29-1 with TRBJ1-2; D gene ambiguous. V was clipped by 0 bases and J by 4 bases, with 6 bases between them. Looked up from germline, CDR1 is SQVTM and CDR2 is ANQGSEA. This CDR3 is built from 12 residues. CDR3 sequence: CSVEDRLYGYTF. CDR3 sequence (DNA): TGCAGCGTTGAAGACAGACTCTATGGCTACACCTTC.

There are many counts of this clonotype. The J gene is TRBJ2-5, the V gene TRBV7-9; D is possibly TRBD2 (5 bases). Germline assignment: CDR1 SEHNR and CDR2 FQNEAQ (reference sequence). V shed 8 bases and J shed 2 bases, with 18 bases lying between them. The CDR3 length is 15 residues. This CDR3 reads CASGPQSGTQETQYF. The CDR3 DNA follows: TGTGCCAGCGGACCTCAGAGCGGTACACAAGAGACCCAGTACTTC.

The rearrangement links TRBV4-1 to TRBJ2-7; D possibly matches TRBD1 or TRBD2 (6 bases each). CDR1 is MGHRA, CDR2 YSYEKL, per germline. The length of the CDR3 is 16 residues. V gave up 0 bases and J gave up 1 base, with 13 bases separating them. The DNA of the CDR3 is TGCGCCAGCAGCCAAGATTATCCGGGGGCTTCCTACGAGCAGTACTTC. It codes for CASSQDYPGASYEQYF.

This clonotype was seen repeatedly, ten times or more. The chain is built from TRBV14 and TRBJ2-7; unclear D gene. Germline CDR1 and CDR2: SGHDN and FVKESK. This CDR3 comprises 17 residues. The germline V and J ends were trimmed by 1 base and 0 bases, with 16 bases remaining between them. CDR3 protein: CASSQGVKVHRSYEQYF. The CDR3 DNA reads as TGTGCCAGCAGCCAAGGGGTGAAGGTCCACCGCTCCTACGAGCAGTACTTC.